These T cell receptor beta chains were read from a single sample in a study of blood T cell repertoires in COVID-19. Using immunoSEQ multiplex PCR, the repertoire was profiled, and TCRdb retains in-frame clones only, with some absent. The data show about 110,000 clones, roughly 70% seen once. Sequenced input: peripheral blood. These receptors were taken from a woman aged 40 to 50 with acute or convalescent COVID-19. The CDR3 runs from the conserved cysteine through the conserved F or W. Each record gives: J gene, D gene, clone size, V gene, CDR3 protein, CDR3 DNA. The D gene is left open where the match is weak. Expanded clones are given a class, and other clones once, few, many or no size at all.

>TRBJ2-1|TRBD2|NA|TRBV27
CASSLGGYEQFF
TGTGCCAGCAGTTTGGGAGGGTATGAGCAGTTCTTC
>TRBJ1-2|NA|NA|TRBV10-2
CASSDPTGGKDGYTF
TGCGCCAGCAGTGACCCGACCGGCGGGAAGGATGGCTACACCTTC
>TRBJ1-5|NA|NA|TRBV4-3
CASSQQGYSNQPQHF
TGCGCCAGCAGCCAGCAGGGTTATAGCAATCAGCCCCAGCATTTT
>TRBJ2-7|NA|NA|TRBV6-2/TRBV6-3
CASSWKTGSEQYF
TGTGCCAGCAGCTGGAAAACAGGGAGCGAGCAGTACTTC
>TRBJ1-2|NA|NA|TRBV19
CASKLQGQANYGYTF
TGTGCCAGTAAATTACAGGGTCAAGCTAACTATGGCTACACCTTC
>TRBJ2-3|NA|NA|TRBV7-2
CASSLGLGTDTQYF
TGTGCCAGCAGCTTAGGACTAGGCACAGATACGCAGTATTTT
>TRBJ2-2|NA|NA|TRBV7-7
CASSFTLPPGELFF
TGTGCCAGCAGCTTTACTTTACCCCCCGGGGAGCTGTTTTTT
>TRBJ2-5|TRBD1|NA|TRBV7-6
CASSRDREETQYF
TGTGCCAGCAGCCGGGACAGGGAAGAGACCCAGTACTTC
>TRBJ1-1|TRBD1|NA|TRBV27
CATQGQGSTEAFF
TGTGCCACCCAAGGACAGGGGAGCACTGAAGCTTTCTTT
>TRBJ2-1|TRBD2|NA|TRBV19
CASSIQSMSGGEQFF
TGTGCCAGTAGTATCCAGAGTATGTCGGGGGGGGAGCAGTTCTTC
>TRBJ2-7|NA|NA|TRBV3-1/TRBV3-2
CASSQGFSSYEQYF
TGTGCCAGCAGCCAAGGATTCAGCTCCTACGAGCAGTACTTC
>TRBJ2-5|NA|NA|TRBV5-4
CASSLETGGLQETQYF
TGTGCCAGCAGCTTAGAGACAGGTGGGCTCCAAGAGACCCAGTACTTC
>TRBJ1-3|NA|NA|TRBV2
CASSFGDSGNTIYF
TGTGCCAGCAGTTTCGGGGACTCTGGAAACACCATATATTTT
>TRBJ1-1|NA|once|TRBV5-6
CASSPLREDTEAFF
TGTGCCAGCAGCCCTTTGAGGGAAGACACTGAAGCTTTCTTT